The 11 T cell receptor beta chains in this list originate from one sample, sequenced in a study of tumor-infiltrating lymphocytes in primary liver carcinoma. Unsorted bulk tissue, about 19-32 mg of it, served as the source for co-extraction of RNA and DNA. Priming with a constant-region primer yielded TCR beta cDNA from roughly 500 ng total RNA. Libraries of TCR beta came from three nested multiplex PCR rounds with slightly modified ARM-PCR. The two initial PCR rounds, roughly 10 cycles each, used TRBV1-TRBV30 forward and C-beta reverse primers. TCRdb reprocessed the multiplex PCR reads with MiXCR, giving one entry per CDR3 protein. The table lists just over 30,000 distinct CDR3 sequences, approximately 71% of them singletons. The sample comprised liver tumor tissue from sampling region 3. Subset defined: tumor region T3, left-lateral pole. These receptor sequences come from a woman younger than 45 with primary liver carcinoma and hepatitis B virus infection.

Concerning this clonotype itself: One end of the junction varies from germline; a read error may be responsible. The chain's CDR3 is CASSLSGLEYEQCF. The DNA for the CDR3 is TGTGCCAGCAGCTTAAGCGGGCTGGAATACGAGCAGTGCTTC. The V call is TRBV11-3, the J call TRBJ2-7, with D possibly being TRBD2 (6 bases). Germline assignment: CDR1 SGHNT and CDR2 YENEEA. The CDR3 is 14 amino acids.

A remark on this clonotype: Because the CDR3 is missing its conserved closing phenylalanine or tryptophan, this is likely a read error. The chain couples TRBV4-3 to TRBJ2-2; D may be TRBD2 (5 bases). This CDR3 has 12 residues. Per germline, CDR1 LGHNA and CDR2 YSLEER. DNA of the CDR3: TGCACCAGCAGACTTGGCACCGGGGAACTGTTTTTG. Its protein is CTSRLGTGELFL.

The CDR3 spells CASSPGPDGNYEQYF. The DNA of the CDR3 is TGTGCCAGCAGCCCCGGGCCAGATGGCAACTACGAGCAGTACTTC. The J gene is TRBJ2-7, the V gene TRBV11-3; the D is unclear. CDR1 is SGHNT and CDR2 is YENEEA in the germline V gene. This CDR3 has 15 residues. V dropped 5 bases and J dropped 3 bases, with 17 bases sitting between them.

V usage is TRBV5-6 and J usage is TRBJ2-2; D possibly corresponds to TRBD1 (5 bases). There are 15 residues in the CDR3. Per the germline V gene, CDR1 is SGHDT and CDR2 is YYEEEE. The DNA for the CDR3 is TGTGTCAGTAGCTTGGCACTCAGGGTCACCGGGGAGCTGTTTTTT. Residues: CVSSLALRVTGELFF.

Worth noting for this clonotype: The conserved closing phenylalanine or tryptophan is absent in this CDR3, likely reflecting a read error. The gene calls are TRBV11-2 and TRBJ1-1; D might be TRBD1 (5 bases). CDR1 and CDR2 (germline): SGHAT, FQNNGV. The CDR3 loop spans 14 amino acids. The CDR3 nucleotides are TGTGTCAGCAGATATACATGGGGGAGGGCTGAAGCTTTCTTA. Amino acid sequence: CVSRYTWGRAEAFL.

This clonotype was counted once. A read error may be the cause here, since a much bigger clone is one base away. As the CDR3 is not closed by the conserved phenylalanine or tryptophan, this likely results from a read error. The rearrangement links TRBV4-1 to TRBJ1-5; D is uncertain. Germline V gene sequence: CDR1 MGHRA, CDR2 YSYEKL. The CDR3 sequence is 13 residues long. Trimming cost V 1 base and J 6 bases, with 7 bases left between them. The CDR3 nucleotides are TGCGCCAGCAGCCAAGGGTCGGGTCAGCCCCAGCATTTA. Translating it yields CASSQGSGQPQHL.

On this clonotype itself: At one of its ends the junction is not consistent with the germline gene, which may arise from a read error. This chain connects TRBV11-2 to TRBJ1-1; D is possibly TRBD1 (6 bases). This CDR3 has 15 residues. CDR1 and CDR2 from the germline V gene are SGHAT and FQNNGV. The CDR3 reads CASSVDGQFNNEAFF. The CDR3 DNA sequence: TGTGCTAGCAGCGTAGACGGACAGTTTAACAATGAAGCTTTCTTT.

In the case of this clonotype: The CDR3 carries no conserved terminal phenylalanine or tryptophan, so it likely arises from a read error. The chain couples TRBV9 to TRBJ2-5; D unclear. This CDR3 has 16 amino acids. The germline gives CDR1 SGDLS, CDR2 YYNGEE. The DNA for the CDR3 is TGTGGCAGCAGCGTAGAGGTAGAAACCCGCCGAGAGACCCAGTACCTC. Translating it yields CGSSVEVETRRETQYL.

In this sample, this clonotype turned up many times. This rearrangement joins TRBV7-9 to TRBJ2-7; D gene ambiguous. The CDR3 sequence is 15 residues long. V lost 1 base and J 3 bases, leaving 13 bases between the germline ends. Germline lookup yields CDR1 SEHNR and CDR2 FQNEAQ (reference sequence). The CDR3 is CASSLGDGIFYEQYF. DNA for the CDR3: TGTGCCAGCAGCTTAGGTGACGGTATCTTCTACGAGCAGTACTTC.

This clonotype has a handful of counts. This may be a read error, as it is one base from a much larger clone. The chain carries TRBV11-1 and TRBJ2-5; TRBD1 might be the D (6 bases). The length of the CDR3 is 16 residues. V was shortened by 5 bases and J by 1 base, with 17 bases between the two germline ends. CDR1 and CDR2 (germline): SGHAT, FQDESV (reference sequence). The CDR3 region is CASSIGTIFTQETQYF. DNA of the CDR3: TGTGCCAGCAGCATCGGGACAATTTTCACCCAAGAGACCCAGTACTTC.

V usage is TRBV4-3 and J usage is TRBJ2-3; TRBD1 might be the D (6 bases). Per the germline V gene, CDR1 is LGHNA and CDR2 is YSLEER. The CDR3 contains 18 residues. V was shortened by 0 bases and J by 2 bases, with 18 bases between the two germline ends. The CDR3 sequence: CASSQDAGTHIPTDTQYF. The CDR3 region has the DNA TGCGCCAGCAGCCAAGATGCTGGGACACATATACCCACAGATACGCAGTATTTT.